In its sample, the clone carrying this TCR beta chain was seen many times. Its antigen is still unknown. This record belongs to a study of response to subunit inactivated influenza vaccine. Whole-study findings and limits: The authors suggested that every seasonal influenza vaccination recruits few new T cells.

This CDR3 contains 15 residues. Germline trimming cut 10 bases from V and 3 bases from J; bases unmatched to any gene: 9. TCRdb reprocessed the RT-PCR reads with MiXCR, giving one entry per CDR3 protein. The sample records a few hundred thousand distinct CDR3 sequences, about 20% being singletons. The clonotype was recovered from a man between 50 and 69 years old who received an inactivated influenza vaccine. The chain carries TRBV12-3 or TRBV12-4 and TRBJ1-6, with TRBD1 identical over 7 bases. The sample here was PBMCs from blood, taken less than 22 months after vaccination. CDR3 DNA sequence: TGTGCCACCCGAGGGGCAGGGGGCTATAATTCACCCCTCCACTTT. Translating it yields CATRGAGGYNSPLHF.